This T cell receptor beta chain was observed in a study of cytomegalovirus exposure and HLA in healthy donors. The PCR used 60 Vbeta and 13 Jbeta primers. Measured with immunoSEQ multiplex PCR; TCRdb has only the in-frame clones, and not every one. The profile shows roughly 130,000 clones, around 73% of them singletons. Findings of the study overall: Most TCR beta V segments were productive about 90% or about 30% of the time in an earlier analysis.

Remarks on this clone: Its antigen is undetermined.

J lost 4 bases, V lost 7 bases, and 9 bases had no gene match. Per germline, CDR1 MNHEY and CDR2 SVGAGI. This CDR3 contains 14 residues. Specimen: PBMCs. V is TRBV6-5 and J is TRBJ1-2, with 7 bases fitting TRBD1. This clonotype was obtained from a woman aged 40 to 50 in good health and CMV-seronegative. CDR3 region: CASNPTGTSYGYTF. CDR3 sequence (DNA): TGTGCCAGCAATCCGACAGGGACATCCTATGGCTACACCTTC.